One sample yielded the 5 T cell receptor beta chains listed below, sequenced in a study of cytomegalovirus exposure and HLA in healthy donors. Researchers ran the PCR with 60 Vbeta and 13 Jbeta primers. The repertoire was sequenced with immunoSEQ multiplex PCR; TCRdb's copy has only in-frame clones and lacks some. Here the sample spans 100,000 to 140,000 clones, 77% being singletons. Material for sequencing was PBMCs. The origin of the receptors is a male donor in good health and CMV-seronegative.

This clone has only one observation. The gene calls are TRBV11-2 and TRBJ1-2, with a weak D call TRBD1 (5 bases). V gave up 1 base and J gave up 2 bases, with 8 bases separating them. The CDR3 is 14 residues long. Germline V CDR1 and CDR2: SGHAT, FQNNGV. For the CDR3, the DNA is TGTGCCAGCAGCTTAGGCAGGGTAAACTATGGCTACACCTTC. Its translation: CASSLGRVNYGYTF.

The chain employs TRBV5-1 and TRBJ2-1; 7 bases are a match to TRBD2. The CDR3 extends over 15 amino acids. V shed 4 bases and J 1 base; nucleotides not matched to a gene: 5. Germline V gene sequence: CDR1 SGHRS, CDR2 YFSETQ. As DNA, the CDR3 is TGCGCCAGCAGCCTAGCGGCACTTTCCTACAATGAGCAGTTCTTC. This sequence encodes CASSLAALSYNEQFF.

The chain uses TRBV7-9 and TRBJ2-1; 15 bases agree with TRBD2. Germline lookup yields CDR1 SEHNR and CDR2 FQNEAQ (reference sequence). The CDR3 runs to 15 residues. V was clipped by 6 bases and J by 9 bases; unmatched bases: 6. The CDR3 DNA reads TGTGCCAGCAGTTACGGACTAGCGGGAGGGCCTGAGCAGTTCTTC. This codes for CASSYGLAGGPEQFF.

The chain carries TRBV14 and TRBJ2-2, with no clear D. The CDR3 has 15 residues. Trimming left V 4 bases short and J 8 bases short, with 17 bases between. The germline V gene has CDR1 SGHDN and CDR2 FVKESK. CDR3 bases: TGTGCCAGCAGCCTCCGAAGCGATGGGTTGGGGGAGCTGTTTTTT. This encodes CASSLRSDGLGELFF.

This chain uses TRBV18 with TRBJ2-1; 7 nucleotides agree with TRBD2. The germline gives CDR1 KGHSH, CDR2 LQKENI. Trimming at V came to 4 bases and at J to 7 bases, leaving 7 bases not matched to a gene. CDR3 length equals 14 residues. CDR3 in amino acids: CASSRDSGLNEQFF. CDR3 nucleotide sequence: TGTGCCAGCTCACGAGATAGCGGGTTGAATGAGCAGTTCTTC.